What follows are 2 T cell receptor beta chains derived from one specimen sequenced in a study of graft-versus-host responses after intestinal transplantation. Produced via immunoSEQ multiplex PCR; TCRdb's table is partial and in-frame only. Of under 100,000 clones in the sample, 85% to 95% were seen once. These receptors are not linked to any known antigen. Source: unstimulated CD4+ T cells sorted from spleen or lymph node cells, taken before transplant. These receptors were collected from a human donor who was the organ donor for an intestinal transplant.

The chain couples TRBV18 to TRBJ2-7; a possible D gene is TRBD1 (5 bases). Per germline, CDR1 KGHSH and CDR2 LQKENI. CDR3 length equals 13 residues. V gave up 3 bases and J gave up 5 bases, with 11 bases separating them. The CDR3 sequence: CASSPSGRDEQYF. The DNA of the CDR3 is TGTGCCAGCTCACCCTCGGGCAGGGACGAGCAGTACTTC. Variable domain in full (rest from reference TRBV18 and TRBJ2-7): NAGVMQNPRHLVRRRGQEARLRCSPMKGHSHVYWYRQLPEEGLKFMVYLQKENIIDESGMPKERFSAEFPKEGPSILRIQQVVRGDSAAYFCASSPSGRDEQYFGPGTRLTVT.

V usage is TRBV19 and J usage is TRBJ1-1, with D possibly matching TRBD1 (5 bases). Trimming removed 7 bases from V and 9 bases from J, with 15 bases in between. The germline V gene encodes CDR1 LNHDA and CDR2 SQIVND (reference sequence). The CDR3 loop spans 12 amino acids. CDR3 sequence: CASTPQRGKAFF. CDR3 in DNA: TGTGCCAGTACCCCGCAGCGGGGGAAAGCTTTCTTT.